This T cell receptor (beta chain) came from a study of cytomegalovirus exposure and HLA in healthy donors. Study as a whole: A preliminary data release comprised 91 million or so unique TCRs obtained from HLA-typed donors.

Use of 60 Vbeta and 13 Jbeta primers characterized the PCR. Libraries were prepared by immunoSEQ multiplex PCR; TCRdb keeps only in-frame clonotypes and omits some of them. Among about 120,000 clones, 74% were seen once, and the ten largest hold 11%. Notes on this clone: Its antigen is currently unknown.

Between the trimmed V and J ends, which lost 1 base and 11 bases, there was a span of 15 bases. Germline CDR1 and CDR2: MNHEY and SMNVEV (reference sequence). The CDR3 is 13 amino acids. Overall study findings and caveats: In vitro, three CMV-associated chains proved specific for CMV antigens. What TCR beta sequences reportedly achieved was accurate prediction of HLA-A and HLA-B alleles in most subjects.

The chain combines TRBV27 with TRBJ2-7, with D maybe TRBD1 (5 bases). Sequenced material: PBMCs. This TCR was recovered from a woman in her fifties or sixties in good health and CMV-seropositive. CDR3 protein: CASSLFGQGDEYF. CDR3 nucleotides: TGTGCCAGCAGTTTATTTGGGCAGGGCGATGAGTACTTC.